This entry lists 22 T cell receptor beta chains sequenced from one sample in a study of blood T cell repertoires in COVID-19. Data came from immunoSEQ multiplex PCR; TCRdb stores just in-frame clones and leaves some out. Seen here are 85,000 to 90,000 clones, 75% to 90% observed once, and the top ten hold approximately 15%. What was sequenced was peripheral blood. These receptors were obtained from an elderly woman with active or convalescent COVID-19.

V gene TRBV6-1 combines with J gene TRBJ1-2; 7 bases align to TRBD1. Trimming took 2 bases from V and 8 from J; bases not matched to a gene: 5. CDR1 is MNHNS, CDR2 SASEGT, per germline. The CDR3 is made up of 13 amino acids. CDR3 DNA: TGTGCCAGCAGTGAACAAAGGGGGCGAGGCTACACCTTC. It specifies CASSEQRGRGYTF.

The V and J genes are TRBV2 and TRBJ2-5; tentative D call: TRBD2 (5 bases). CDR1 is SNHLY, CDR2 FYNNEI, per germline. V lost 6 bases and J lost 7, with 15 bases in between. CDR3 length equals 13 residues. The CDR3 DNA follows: TGTGCCAGCAGCACGGGCCCTGCGGGGACCCAGTACTTC. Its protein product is CASSTGPAGTQYF.

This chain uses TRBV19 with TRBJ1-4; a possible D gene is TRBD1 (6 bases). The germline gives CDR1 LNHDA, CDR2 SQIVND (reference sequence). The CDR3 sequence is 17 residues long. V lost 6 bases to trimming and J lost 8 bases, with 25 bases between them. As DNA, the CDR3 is TGTGCCAGTAGATCAGAAAGAGATCCAGGGGATGGGGAAAAACTGTTTTTT. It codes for CASRSERDPGDGEKLFF.

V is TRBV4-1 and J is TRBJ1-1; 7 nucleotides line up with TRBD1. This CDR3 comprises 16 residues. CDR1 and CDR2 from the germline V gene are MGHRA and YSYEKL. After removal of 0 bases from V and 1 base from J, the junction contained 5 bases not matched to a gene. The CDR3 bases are TGCGCCAGCAGCCAAGACGAATACAGGGGGAACACTGAAGCTTTCTTT. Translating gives CASSQDEYRGNTEAFF.

The CDR3 here is CASSLAGGAHNEQFF. For the CDR3, the DNA is TGTGCCAGCAGCTTAGCGGGGGGGGCGCACAATGAGCAGTTCTTC. The V call is TRBV7-9, the J call TRBJ2-1; TRBD2 is a possible D gene (7 bases). CDR3 length equals 15 residues. Germline loops: CDR1 SEHNR, CDR2 FQNEAQ (reference sequence). V shed 0 bases and J shed 5 bases, with 11 bases lying between them.

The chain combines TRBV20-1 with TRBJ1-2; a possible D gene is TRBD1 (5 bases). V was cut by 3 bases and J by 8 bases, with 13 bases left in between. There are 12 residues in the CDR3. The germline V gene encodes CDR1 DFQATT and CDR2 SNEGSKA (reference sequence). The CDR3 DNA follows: TGCAGTGCTAGTCACGGGGGAGGGGGCTACACCTTC. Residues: CSASHGGGGYTF.

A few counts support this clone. The CDR3 DNA sequence: TGTGCCAGCAGCTTAAACAGGGGTTATGGCTACACCTTC. Its translation is CASSLNRGYGYTF. The chain uses TRBV7-2 and TRBJ1-2; 7 bases are a match to TRBD1. Germline CDR1 SGHTA, CDR2 FQGNSA. The J segment lost 5 bases and the V segment lost 2 bases, leaving 2 bases of the junction unmatched. CDR3 length equals 13 residues.

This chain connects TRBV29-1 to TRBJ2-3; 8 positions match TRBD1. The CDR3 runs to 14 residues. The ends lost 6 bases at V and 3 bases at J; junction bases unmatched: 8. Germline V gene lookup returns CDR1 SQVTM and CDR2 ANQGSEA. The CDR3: CSVDGTGQTDTQYF. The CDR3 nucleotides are TGCAGCGTCGATGGGACAGGACAAACAGATACGCAGTATTTT.

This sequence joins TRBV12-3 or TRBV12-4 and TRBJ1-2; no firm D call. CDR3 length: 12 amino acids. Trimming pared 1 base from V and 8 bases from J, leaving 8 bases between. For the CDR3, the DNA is TGTGCCAGCAGTTTAGGGCGGAGGGGCTACACCTTC. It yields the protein CASSLGRRGYTF.

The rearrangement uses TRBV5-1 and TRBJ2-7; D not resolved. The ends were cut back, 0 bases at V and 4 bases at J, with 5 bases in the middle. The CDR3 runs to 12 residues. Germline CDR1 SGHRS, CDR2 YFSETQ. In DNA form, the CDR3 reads TGCGCCAGCAGCTTGGTCACATACGAGCAGTACTTC. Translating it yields CASSLVTYEQYF.

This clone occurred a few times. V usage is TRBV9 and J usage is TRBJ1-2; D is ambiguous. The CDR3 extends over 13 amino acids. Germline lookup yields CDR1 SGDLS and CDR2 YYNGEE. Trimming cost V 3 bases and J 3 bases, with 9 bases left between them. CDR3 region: CASSAGLDYGYTF. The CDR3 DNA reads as TGTGCCAGCAGCGCCGGACTCGACTATGGCTACACCTTC.

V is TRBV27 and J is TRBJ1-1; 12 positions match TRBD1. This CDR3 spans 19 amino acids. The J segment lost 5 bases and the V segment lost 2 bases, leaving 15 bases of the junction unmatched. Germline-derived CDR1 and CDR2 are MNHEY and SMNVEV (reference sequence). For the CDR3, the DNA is TGTGCCAGCAGTTTACCTGAAGGCGGGGACAGGGGGCTTGGGACTGAAGCTTTCTTT. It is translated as CASSLPEGGDRGLGTEAFF.

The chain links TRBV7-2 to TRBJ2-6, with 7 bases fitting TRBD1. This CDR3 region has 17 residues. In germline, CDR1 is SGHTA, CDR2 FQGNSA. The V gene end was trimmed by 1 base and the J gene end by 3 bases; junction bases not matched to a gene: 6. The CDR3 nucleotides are TGTGCCAGCAGCTTAGATCACAGGGGTAGTGGGGCCAACGTCCTGACTTTC. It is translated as CASSLDHRGSGANVLTF.

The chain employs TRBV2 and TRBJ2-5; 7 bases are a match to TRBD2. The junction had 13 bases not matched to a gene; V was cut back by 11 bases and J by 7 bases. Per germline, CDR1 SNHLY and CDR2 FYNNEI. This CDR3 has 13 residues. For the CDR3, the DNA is TGTGCCGGCCAACGGGAGGCCAGCGGGACCCAGTACTTC. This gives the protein CAGQREASGTQYF.

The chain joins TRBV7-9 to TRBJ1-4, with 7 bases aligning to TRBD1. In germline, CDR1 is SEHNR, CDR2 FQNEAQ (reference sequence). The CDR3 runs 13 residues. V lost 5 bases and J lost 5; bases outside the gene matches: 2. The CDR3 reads CASSRQGNEKLFF. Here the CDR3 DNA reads TGTGCCAGCAGCCGACAGGGAAATGAAAAACTGTTTTTT.

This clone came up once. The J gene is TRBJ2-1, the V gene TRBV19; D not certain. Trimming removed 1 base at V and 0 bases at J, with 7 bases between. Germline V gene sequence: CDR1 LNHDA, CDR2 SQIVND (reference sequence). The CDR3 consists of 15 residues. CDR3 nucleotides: TGTGCCAGTAGTATAGGGCGGAGCTCCTACAATGAGCAGTTCTTC. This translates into CASSIGRSSYNEQFF.

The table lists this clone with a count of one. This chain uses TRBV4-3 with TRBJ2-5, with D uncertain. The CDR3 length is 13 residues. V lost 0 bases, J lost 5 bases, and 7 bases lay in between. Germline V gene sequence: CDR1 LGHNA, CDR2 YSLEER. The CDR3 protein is CASSQDARETQYF. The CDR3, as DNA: TGCGCCAGCAGCCAAGATGCTCGGGAGACCCAGTACTTC.

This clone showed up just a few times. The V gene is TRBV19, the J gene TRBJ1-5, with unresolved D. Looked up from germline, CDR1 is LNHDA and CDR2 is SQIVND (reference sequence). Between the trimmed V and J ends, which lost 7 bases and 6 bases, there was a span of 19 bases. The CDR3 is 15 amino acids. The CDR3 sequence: CASTDTVEWVQPQHF. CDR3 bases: TGTGCCAGTACTGACACGGTGGAATGGGTTCAGCCCCAGCATTTT.

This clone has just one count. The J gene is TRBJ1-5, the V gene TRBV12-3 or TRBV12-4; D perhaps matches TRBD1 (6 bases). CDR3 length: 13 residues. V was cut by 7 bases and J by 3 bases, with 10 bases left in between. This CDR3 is CASNQGHNQPQHF. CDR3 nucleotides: TGTGCCAGCAATCAGGGGCACAATCAGCCCCAGCATTTT.

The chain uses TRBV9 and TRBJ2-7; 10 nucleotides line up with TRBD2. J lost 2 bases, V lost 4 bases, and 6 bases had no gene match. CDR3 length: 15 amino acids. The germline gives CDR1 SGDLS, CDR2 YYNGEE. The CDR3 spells CASSPRTSGTYEQYF. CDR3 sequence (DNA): TGTGCCAGCAGCCCCCGGACTAGCGGAACCTACGAGCAGTACTTC.

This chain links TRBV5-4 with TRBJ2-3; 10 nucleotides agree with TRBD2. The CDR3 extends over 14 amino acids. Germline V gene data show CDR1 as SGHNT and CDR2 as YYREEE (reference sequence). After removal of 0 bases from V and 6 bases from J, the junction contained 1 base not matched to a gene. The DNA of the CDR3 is TGTGCCAGCAGCTTGGATAGCGGGAGGGATACGCAGTATTTT. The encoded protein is CASSLDSGRDTQYF.

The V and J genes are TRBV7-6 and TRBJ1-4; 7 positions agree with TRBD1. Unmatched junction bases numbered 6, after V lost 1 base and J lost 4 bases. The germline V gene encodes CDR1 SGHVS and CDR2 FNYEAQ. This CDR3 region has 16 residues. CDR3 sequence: CASSLGGQSFNEKLFF. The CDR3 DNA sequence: TGTGCCAGCAGCTTAGGGGGACAGTCCTTTAATGAAAAACTGTTTTTT.